Only a few counts were recorded for the clone carrying this T cell receptor beta chain. Antigen unknown. These data are taken from a study of blood T cells in healthy people across ages. Broader study findings: In long-lived donors, naive CD4+ cell counts and diversity exceeded those of aged donors.

Germline CDR1 and CDR2: SGHRS and YFSETQ. V was pared by 1 base and J by 2 bases, with 7 bases of the junction left unmatched. The CDR3 sequence is 16 residues long. A second about 7 to 12 cycle PCR used barcoded and J-beta primers. The study obtained at least 3 million CDR3-containing paired-end reads from every sample. TCRdb re-analysed the 5' RACE reads in MiXCR, keeping a single row per CDR3 protein. The sample comprises 1.5 million or so distinct CDR3 sequences, 35% to 45% of which are singletons, and more than 4% rests with the top ten. The sequence derives from a woman aged 18-29 years in good health. J is TRBJ2-7 and V is TRBV5-1; TRBD2 matches 9 bases. Material: blood. As DNA, the CDR3 is TGCGCCAGCAGCTTGTATGGCGGGAGGGGACCCTACGAGCAGTACTTC. This gives the protein CASSLYGGRGPYEQYF.